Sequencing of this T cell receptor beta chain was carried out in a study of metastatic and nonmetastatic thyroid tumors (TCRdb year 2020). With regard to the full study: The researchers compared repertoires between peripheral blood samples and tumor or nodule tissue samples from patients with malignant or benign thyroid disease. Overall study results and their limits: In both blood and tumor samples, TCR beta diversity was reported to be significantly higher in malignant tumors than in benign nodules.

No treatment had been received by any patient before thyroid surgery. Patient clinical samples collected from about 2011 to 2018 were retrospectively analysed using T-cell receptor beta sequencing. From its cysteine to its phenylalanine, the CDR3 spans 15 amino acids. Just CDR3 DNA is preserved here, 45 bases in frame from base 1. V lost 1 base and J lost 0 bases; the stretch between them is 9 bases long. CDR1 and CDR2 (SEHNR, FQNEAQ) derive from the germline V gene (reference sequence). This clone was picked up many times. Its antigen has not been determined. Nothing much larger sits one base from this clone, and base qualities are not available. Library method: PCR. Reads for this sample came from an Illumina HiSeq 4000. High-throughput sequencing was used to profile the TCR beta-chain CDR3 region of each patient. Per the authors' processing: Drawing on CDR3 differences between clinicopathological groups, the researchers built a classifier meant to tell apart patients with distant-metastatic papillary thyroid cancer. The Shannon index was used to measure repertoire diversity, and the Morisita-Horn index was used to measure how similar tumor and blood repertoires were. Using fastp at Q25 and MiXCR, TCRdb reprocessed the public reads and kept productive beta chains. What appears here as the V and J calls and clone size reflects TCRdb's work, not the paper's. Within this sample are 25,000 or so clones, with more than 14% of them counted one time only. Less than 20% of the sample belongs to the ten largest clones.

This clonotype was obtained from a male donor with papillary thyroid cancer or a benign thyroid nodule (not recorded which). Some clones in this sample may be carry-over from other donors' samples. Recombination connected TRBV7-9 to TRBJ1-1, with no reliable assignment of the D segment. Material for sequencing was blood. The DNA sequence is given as TGTGCCAGCAGCTTAGGATTCGGAATGAACACTGAAGCTTTCTTT. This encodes CASSLGFGMNTEAFF.